This is a list of T cell receptor beta chains from one sample in a study of regulatory T cells in long-lasting Graves disease. Using its own MiXCR run on the multiplex PCR reads, TCRdb lists one record per CDR3 protein. The table records over 300,000 distinct CDR3 sequences, roughly a sixth of them present only once. The sequenced sample was peripheral blood mononuclear cells (PBMCs), obtained at new diagnosis, from a patient treated with antithyroid drugs. The receptors originated from a female donor with Graves disease. The CDR3 runs from the conserved cysteine through the conserved F or W. D genes are given only for firm matches. Clone size is given for some rows only: seen once, a few or many times, or a class if the clone is expanded.

v_gene: TRBV3-1; len: 15; d_gene: TRBD1; j_gene: TRBJ1-1; abundance: many; CDR3aa: CASSLRDRANTEAFF; CDR3nt: TGTGCCAGCAGCCTTCGGGACAGAGCGAACACTGAAGCTTTCTTT
v_gene: TRBV28; len: 15; d_gene: .; j_gene: TRBJ2-3; abundance: many; CDR3aa: CASSSPPGATDTQYF; CDR3nt: TGTGCCAGCAGTTCCCCCCCGGGGGCCACAGATACGCAGTATTTT
v_gene: TRBV12-3/TRBV12-4; len: 17; d_gene: TRBD2; j_gene: TRBJ2-1; abundance: many; CDR3aa: CASSLVGAGGPSGEQFF; CDR3nt: TGTGCCAGCAGCCTCGTTGGGGCGGGGGGGCCGAGTGGTGAGCAGTTCTTC
v_gene: TRBV12-3/TRBV12-4; len: 13; d_gene: .; j_gene: TRBJ2-5; abundance: many; CDR3aa: CASSLGGPATQYF; CDR3nt: TGTGCCAGCAGTTTGGGTGGACCTGCGACCCAGTACTTC
v_gene: TRBV6-9; len: 17; d_gene: .; j_gene: TRBJ1-3; abundance: many; CDR3aa: CASSYSALKSSGNTIYF; CDR3nt: TGTGCCAGCAGTTATTCGGCTTTAAAAAGCTCTGGAAACACCATATATTTT
v_gene: TRBV29-1; len: 13; d_gene: TRBD1; j_gene: TRBJ1-2; abundance: few; CDR3aa: CSVEEDRGDGYTF; CDR3nt: TGCAGCGTTGAAGAGGACAGGGGAGATGGCTACACCTTC
v_gene: TRBV6-2/TRBV6-3; len: 15; d_gene: .; j_gene: TRBJ1-4; abundance: many; CDR3aa: CASSEWPGSNEKLFF; CDR3nt: TGTGCCAGCAGTGAATGGCCGGGCTCTAATGAAAAACTGTTTTTT
v_gene: TRBV7-2; len: 13; d_gene: .; j_gene: TRBJ2-5; abundance: .; CDR3aa: CASTPRRGETQYF; CDR3nt: TGTGCCAGCACCCCTCGCAGGGGAGAGACCCAGTACTTC
v_gene: TRBV9; len: 17; d_gene: TRBD1; j_gene: TRBJ2-1; abundance: .; CDR3aa: CASSSPTGGSSYNEQFF; CDR3nt: TGTGCCAGCAGCTCCCCGACAGGGGGAAGTTCCTACAATGAGCAGTTCTTC
v_gene: TRBV3-1; len: 13; d_gene: .; j_gene: TRBJ2-5; abundance: many; CDR3aa: CASSQVPQETQYF; CDR3nt: TGTGCCAGCAGCCAAGTGCCGCAAGAGACCCAGTACTTC
v_gene: TRBV7-9; len: 14; d_gene: TRBD1; j_gene: TRBJ1-4; abundance: many; CDR3aa: CASSFRQGAEKLFF; CDR3nt: TGTGCCAGCAGCTTTCGACAGGGGGCTGAAAAACTGTTTTTT
v_gene: TRBV15; len: 13; d_gene: .; j_gene: TRBJ1-5; abundance: few; CDR3aa: CATSRGPNQPQHF; CDR3nt: TGTGCCACCTCGAGGGGCCCCAATCAGCCCCAGCATTTT
v_gene: TRBV12-5; len: 12; d_gene: .; j_gene: TRBJ1-1; abundance: .; CDR3aa: CASGPSRVMAFF; CDR3nt: TGTGCTAGTGGCCCCAGCAGGGTGATGGCTTTCTTT
v_gene: TRBV7-8; len: 16; d_gene: .; j_gene: TRBJ2-5; abundance: many; CDR3aa: CASNQGPPSVEETQYF; CDR3nt: TGTGCCAGCAACCAGGGGCCTCCTTCGGTCGAGGAGACCCAGTACTTC
v_gene: TRBV4-2; len: 18; d_gene: TRBD2; j_gene: TRBJ2-3; abundance: .; CDR3aa: CASSQEVGGSPSTDTQYF; CDR3nt: TGTGCCAGCAGCCAAGAAGTCGGCGGGAGCCCTAGCACAGATACGCAGTATTTT
v_gene: TRBV6-1; len: 13; d_gene: TRBD2; j_gene: TRBJ2-7; abundance: .; CDR3aa: CASSSRLGGEQYF; CDR3nt: TGTGCCAGCAGCTCTCGCCTGGGAGGGGAGCAGTACTTC
v_gene: TRBV29-1; len: 19; d_gene: TRBD2; j_gene: TRBJ2-5; abundance: .; CDR3aa: CSVEDLGLAGGLDQETQYF; CDR3nt: TGCAGCGTTGAAGATCTGGGGCTAGCGGGGGGGCTAGACCAAGAGACCCAGTACTTC
v_gene: TRBV12-5; len: 15; d_gene: .; j_gene: TRBJ2-2; abundance: .; CDR3aa: CASGLVIRNTGELFF; CDR3nt: TGTGCTAGTGGTTTGGTAATCAGGAACACCGGGGAGCTGTTTTTT
v_gene: TRBV12-3/TRBV12-4; len: 14; d_gene: .; j_gene: TRBJ1-2; abundance: few; CDR3aa: CASSVVQGGYGYTF; CDR3nt: TGTGCCAGCTCCGTCGTACAGGGTGGCTATGGCTACACCTTC
v_gene: TRBV27; len: 12; d_gene: .; j_gene: TRBJ1-6; abundance: many; CDR3aa: CASSPVNSPLHF; CDR3nt: TGTGCCAGCAGCCCCGTGAATTCACCCCTCCACTTT
v_gene: TRBV20-1; len: 15; d_gene: .; j_gene: TRBJ2-5; abundance: .; CDR3aa: CSARSAGQPQETQYF; CDR3nt: TGCAGTGCTAGATCCGCGGGACAACCTCAAGAGACCCAGTACTTC
v_gene: TRBV9; len: 13; d_gene: .; j_gene: TRBJ1-2; abundance: few; CDR3aa: CASSVAPSYGYTF; CDR3nt: TGTGCCAGCAGCGTAGCCCCCAGCTATGGCTACACCTTC
v_gene: TRBV7-2; len: 15; d_gene: TRBD1; j_gene: TRBJ2-5; abundance: many; CDR3aa: CASSGQGAGGETQYF; CDR3nt: TGTGCCAGCAGCGGACAGGGGGCGGGTGGAGAGACCCAGTACTTC
v_gene: TRBV3-1; len: 16; d_gene: .; j_gene: TRBJ2-7; abundance: many; CDR3aa: CASSQTTTLTRYEQYF; CDR3nt: TGTGCCAGCAGCCAGACCACTACCTTGACCCGCTACGAGCAGTACTTC
v_gene: TRBV6-2/TRBV6-3; len: 19; d_gene: TRBD2; j_gene: TRBJ2-3; abundance: many; CDR3aa: CASRKGREGLAGGTDTQYF; CDR3nt: TGTGCCAGCAGGAAGGGCCGAGAGGGACTAGCGGGAGGCACAGATACGCAGTATTTT
v_gene: TRBV2; len: 16; d_gene: .; j_gene: TRBJ2-3; abundance: .; CDR3aa: CASSEAGMGSTDTQYF; CDR3nt: TGTGCCAGCAGTGAAGCGGGAATGGGCTCCACAGATACGCAGTATTTT
v_gene: TRBV6-1; len: 14; d_gene: .; j_gene: TRBJ1-1; abundance: many; CDR3aa: CASIHAPGNTEAFF; CDR3nt: TGTGCCAGCATACATGCCCCAGGAAACACTGAAGCTTTCTTT
v_gene: TRBV2; len: 14; d_gene: TRBD2; j_gene: TRBJ2-7; abundance: .; CDR3aa: CASTGLAGAHEQYF; CDR3nt: TGTGCCAGCACTGGACTAGCGGGAGCCCACGAGCAGTACTTC
v_gene: TRBV7-9; len: 12; d_gene: .; j_gene: TRBJ1-1; abundance: few; CDR3aa: CASGHTNTEAFF; CDR3nt: TGTGCCAGCGGCCACACGAACACTGAAGCTTTCTTT
v_gene: TRBV5-1; len: 13; d_gene: .; j_gene: TRBJ1-1; abundance: many; CDR3aa: CASSGGQRERAFF; CDR3nt: TGCGCCAGCAGCGGAGGACAGCGTGAAAGAGCTTTCTTT
v_gene: TRBV7-9; len: 14; d_gene: .; j_gene: TRBJ2-5; abundance: .; CDR3aa: CASSLGQVVETQYF; CDR3nt: TGTGCCAGCAGCTTGGGGCAGGTAGTAGAGACCCAGTACTTC
v_gene: TRBV3-1; len: 14; d_gene: .; j_gene: TRBJ1-2; abundance: many; CDR3aa: CASSQVGVLGGYTF; CDR3nt: TGTGCCAGCAGCCAAGTAGGAGTGTTGGGAGGCTACACCTTC
v_gene: TRBV30; len: 14; d_gene: .; j_gene: TRBJ2-3; abundance: .; CDR3aa: CAWTLGVDTDTQYF; CDR3nt: TGTGCCTGGACCCTAGGGGTAGACACAGATACGCAGTATTTT
v_gene: TRBV27; len: 15; d_gene: TRBD2; j_gene: TRBJ2-7; abundance: many; CDR3aa: CASSFKREGHYEQYF; CDR3nt: TGTGCCAGCAGTTTCAAAAGGGAGGGCCACTACGAGCAGTACTTC
v_gene: TRBV7-9; len: 19; d_gene: .; j_gene: TRBJ2-3; abundance: .; CDR3aa: CASSQPRRPGHAFSDMQYF; CDR3nt: TGTGCCAGCAGCCAACCCCGGAGACCGGGACACGCTTTCTCGGATATGCAGTATTTT
v_gene: TRBV6-2/TRBV6-3; len: 14; d_gene: TRBD2; j_gene: TRBJ2-7; abundance: many; CDR3aa: CASSSSGNSYEQYF; CDR3nt: TGTGCCAGCAGTTCAAGCGGGAATTCCTACGAGCAGTACTTC
v_gene: TRBV19; len: 15; d_gene: TRBD2; j_gene: TRBJ2-5; abundance: many; CDR3aa: CATNSPGLAQETQYF; CDR3nt: TGTGCTACTAACTCTCCGGGACTAGCCCAAGAGACCCAGTACTTC
v_gene: TRBV5-1; len: 15; d_gene: .; j_gene: TRBJ2-1; abundance: many; CDR3aa: CASSLVTSSYNEQFF; CDR3nt: TGTGCCAGCAGCTTAGTTACCAGCTCCTACAATGAGCAGTTCTTC
v_gene: TRBV13; len: 15; d_gene: TRBD2; j_gene: TRBJ2-1; abundance: few; CDR3aa: CASSRSGRAYNEQFF; CDR3nt: TGTGCCAGCAGCCGCAGCGGGAGGGCTTACAATGAGCAGTTCTTC
v_gene: TRBV7-2; len: 16; d_gene: .; j_gene: TRBJ2-1; abundance: .; CDR3aa: CASSLQRLGEYNEQFF; CDR3nt: TGTGCCAGCAGCTTACAACGGCTGGGCGAATACAATGAGCAGTTCTTC
v_gene: TRBV2; len: 15; d_gene: TRBD1; j_gene: TRBJ2-7; abundance: many; CDR3aa: CASSESGTGSDEQYF; CDR3nt: TGTGCCAGCAGTGAGTCCGGGACAGGGTCGGACGAGCAGTACTTC
v_gene: TRBV7-8; len: 13; d_gene: .; j_gene: TRBJ1-2; abundance: .; CDR3aa: CASSLRARVGYTF; CDR3nt: TGTGCCAGCAGCTTAAGGGCCAGGGTCGGCTACACCTTC
v_gene: TRBV19; len: 17; d_gene: .; j_gene: TRBJ1-3; abundance: .; CDR3aa: CASSIVTESASGNTIYF; CDR3nt: TGTGCCAGTAGTATAGTAACGGAGTCAGCTTCTGGAAACACCATATATTTT
v_gene: TRBV9; len: 18; d_gene: TRBD2; j_gene: TRBJ2-7; abundance: .; CDR3aa: CASSVAPSGTSSSYEQYF; CDR3nt: TGTGCCAGCAGCGTAGCACCTAGCGGGACGTCGAGCTCCTACGAGCAGTACTTC
v_gene: TRBV27; len: 15; d_gene: .; j_gene: TRBJ2-3; abundance: many; CDR3aa: CASSSARRSTDTQYF; CDR3nt: TGTGCCAGCAGTTCCGCTAGACGTAGCACAGATACGCAGTATTTT
v_gene: TRBV20-1; len: 13; d_gene: .; j_gene: TRBJ2-5; abundance: many; CDR3aa: CSARLAGRETQYF; CDR3nt: TGCAGTGCTCGGCTAGCAGGGCGAGAGACCCAGTACTTC
v_gene: TRBV27; len: 17; d_gene: TRBD1; j_gene: TRBJ1-6; abundance: many; CDR3aa: CASRGQARRSYNSPLHF; CDR3nt: TGTGCCAGCAGGGGACAGGCCAGACGGTCCTATAATTCACCCCTCCACTTT